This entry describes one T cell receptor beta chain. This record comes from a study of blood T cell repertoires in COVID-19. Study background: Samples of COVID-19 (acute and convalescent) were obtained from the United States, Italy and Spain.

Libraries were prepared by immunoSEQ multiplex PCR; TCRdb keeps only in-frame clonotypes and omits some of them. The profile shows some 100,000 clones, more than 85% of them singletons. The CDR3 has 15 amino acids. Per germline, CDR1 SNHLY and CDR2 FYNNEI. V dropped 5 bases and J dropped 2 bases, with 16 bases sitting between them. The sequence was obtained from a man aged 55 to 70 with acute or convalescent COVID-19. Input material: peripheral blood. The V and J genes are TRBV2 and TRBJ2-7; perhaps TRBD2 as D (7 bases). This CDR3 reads CASSHLGGQTYEQYF. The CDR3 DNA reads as TGTGCCAGCAGTCACCTGGGGGGGCAAACCTACGAGCAGTACTTC.